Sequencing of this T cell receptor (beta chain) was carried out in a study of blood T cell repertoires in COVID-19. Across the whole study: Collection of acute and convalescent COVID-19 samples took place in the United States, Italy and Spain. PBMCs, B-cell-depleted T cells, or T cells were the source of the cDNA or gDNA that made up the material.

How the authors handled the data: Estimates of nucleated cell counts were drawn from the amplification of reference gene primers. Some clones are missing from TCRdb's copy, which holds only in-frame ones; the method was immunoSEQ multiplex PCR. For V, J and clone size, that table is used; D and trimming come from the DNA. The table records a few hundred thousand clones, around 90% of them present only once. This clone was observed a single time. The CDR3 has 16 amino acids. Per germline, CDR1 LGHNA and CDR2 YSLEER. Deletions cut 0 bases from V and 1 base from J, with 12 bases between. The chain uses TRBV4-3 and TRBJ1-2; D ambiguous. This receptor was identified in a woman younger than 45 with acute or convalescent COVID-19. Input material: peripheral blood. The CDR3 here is CASSQDFSGVNYGYTF. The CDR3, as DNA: TGCGCCAGCAGCCAAGATTTTTCAGGTGTTAACTATGGCTACACCTTC.